This T cell receptor beta chain was profiled in a study of HIV-infected patients and healthy controls. On the study more broadly: By the second bleed, viral load was undetectable in about 65% of the 16 patients.

This clonotype is medium-sized in the sample. cDNA was made from approximately 0.55 ug RNA using alpha and beta constant primers. Using multiplexing indices, alpha and beta chain libraries were generated apart by chain-specific third strand synthesis. In TCRdb, the 5' RACE reads were re-called with MiXCR into one record per CDR3 protein. The sample yields some 6,900 distinct CDR3 sequences, 9.5% to 12% seen once. All unsorted peripheral T cells were captured because whole blood was used without fractionation. The length of the CDR3 is 12 residues. From germline, CDR1 is MNHEY and CDR2 SVGAGI. Trimming took 8 bases from V and 4 from J, leaving 11 bases between them.

The chain recombines TRBV6-5 with TRBJ2-5, with a possible D match to TRBD2 (5 bases). The source is an adult with HIV infection. This sample comprised blood, obtained before antiretroviral therapy. CDR3 in amino acids: CASGVASETQYF. The CDR3 DNA sequence: TGTGCCAGCGGGGTAGCGTCAGAGACCCAGTACTTC.